One sample yielded the 25 T cell receptor beta chains listed below, sequenced in a study of CD8 T cells in Susac syndrome. RNA totalling roughly 0.45 to 1 ug underwent reverse transcription with random hexamers. TCRdb itself ran the immunoSEQ multiplex PCR reads through MiXCR, one entry per CDR3 protein. The sample shows fewer than 150,000 distinct CDR3 sequences, around nine tenths of them seen only once. The source material was CD8+ T cells from PBMCs. Receptors were obtained from a human donor with multiple sclerosis.

The rearrangement joins TRBV4-1 to TRBJ2-7; D might be TRBD1 (5 bases). This CDR3 has 16 amino acids. V lost 0 bases, J lost 0 bases, and 12 bases lay in between. Germline V gene data show CDR1 as MGHRA and CDR2 as YSYEKL. The CDR3 DNA reads TGCGCCAGCAGCCAAGACGGACACCTCAGCTCCTACGAGCAGTACTTC. Protein: CASSQDGHLSSYEQYF.

This chain connects TRBV27 to TRBJ2-1, with 12 bases lining up with TRBD2. The germline V gene encodes CDR1 MNHEY and CDR2 SMNVEV (reference sequence). This CDR3 has 14 residues. The V gene end was trimmed by 6 bases and the J gene end by 13 bases; junction bases not matched to a gene: 10. The CDR3 loop reads CASSVSTSGSDQFF. The CDR3 DNA sequence: TGTGCCAGCAGCGTATCGACTAGCGGGAGTGACCAGTTCTTC.

The V and J genes are TRBV2 and TRBJ2-7; 13 bases are a match to TRBD2. Germline V CDR1 and CDR2: SNHLY, FYNNEI. This CDR3 comprises 17 residues. The junction had 11 bases not matched to a gene; V was cut back by 5 bases and J by 4 bases. DNA of the CDR3: TGTGCCAGCAGTCCATTTACAGGGACTAGCGGGATTTACGAGCAGTACTTC. Translating gives CASSPFTGTSGIYEQYF.

In this sample, this clonotype turned up once. The chain joins TRBV3-1 to TRBJ2-3; D unclear. There are 15 residues in the CDR3. V gave up 0 bases and J gave up 2 bases, with 9 bases separating them. Germline V gene lookup returns CDR1 LGHDT and CDR2 YNNKEL (reference sequence). The CDR3: CASSQDYQPTDTQYF. The DNA of the CDR3 is TGTGCCAGCAGCCAAGATTACCAGCCCACAGATACGCAGTATTTT.

The chain uses TRBV15 and TRBJ2-1, with 9 bases aligning to TRBD2. The CDR3 extends over 16 amino acids. Losses at the gene ends were 3 bases for V and 2 bases for J; bases not matched to a gene: 5. CDR1 is LNHNV, CDR2 YYDKDF, per germline (reference sequence). The DNA for the CDR3 is TGTGCCACCAGCAGGTCGCGGGAGGGTCCCTACAATGAGCAGTTCTTC. It encodes CATSRSREGPYNEQFF. Based on the CDR3 plus reference TRBV15 and TRBJ2-1, the full variable domain is DAMVIQNPRYQVTQFGKPVTLSCSQTLNHNVMYWYQQKSSQAPKLLFHYYDKDFNNEADTPDNFQSRRPNTSFCFLDIRSPGLGDTAMYLCATSRSREGPYNEQFFGPGTRLTVL.

The rearrangement joins TRBV27 to TRBJ1-2; the D gene is possibly TRBD1 (6 bases). V shed 4 bases and J shed 6 bases, with 15 bases lying between them. The germline CDR1 and CDR2 sequences are MNHEY and SMNVEV (reference sequence). CDR3 length: 14 residues. The CDR3 sequence: CASSSPGVSHGYTF. CDR3 nucleotide sequence: TGTGCCAGCAGTTCCCCAGGGGTTTCCCATGGCTACACCTTC.

This clonotype was seen once. The junction departs from germline at one end; a sequencing error may be responsible. The rearrangement joins TRBV27 to TRBJ1-2; unclear D gene. This CDR3 has 13 residues. Germline CDR1 MNHEY, CDR2 SMNVEV (reference sequence). CDR3 amino acids: CANSNRLEYGYTF. The DNA of the CDR3 is TGTGCCAACAGTAACAGATTGGAGTATGGCTACACCTTC.

This clonotype was seen a single time. The rearrangement uses TRBV28 and TRBJ2-7; D not certain. Germline assignment: CDR1 MDHEN and CDR2 SYDVKM. The ends were cut back, 3 bases at V and 6 bases at J, with 12 bases in the middle. The CDR3 covers 13 residues. Here the CDR3 reads CASSFGRSSEQYF. CDR3 sequence (DNA): TGTGCCAGCAGTTTCGGGCGGTCGAGCGAGCAGTACTTC. The variable domain in full, with the rest retrieved from reference TRBV28 and TRBJ2-7, is DVKVTQSSRYLVKRTGEKVFLECVQDMDHENMFWYRQDPGLGLRLIYFSYDVKMKEKGDIPEGYSVSREKKERFSLILESASTNQTSMYLCASSFGRSSEQYFGPGTRLTVT.

The rearrangement links TRBV20-1 to TRBJ2-1; possibly TRBD2 for D (6 bases). This CDR3 has 15 residues. The germline gives CDR1 DFQATT, CDR2 SNEGSKA (reference sequence). V was trimmed by 1 base and J by 5 bases, leaving 15 bases between them. CDR3 DNA sequence: TGCAGTGCTAGAGCTGGGCTAGCGCGAAACAATGAGCAGTTCTTC. Translated: CSARAGLARNNEQFF.

J is TRBJ2-7 and V is TRBV7-9; D uncertain. The CDR3 length is 11 residues. The germline V gene encodes CDR1 SEHNR and CDR2 FQNEAQ (reference sequence). The V and J ends lost 5 bases and 6 bases respectively, with 8 bases between them. The chain's CDR3 is CASSAHGEQYF. The CDR3 coding sequence is TGTGCCAGCAGCGCCCACGGCGAGCAGTACTTC.

The V call is TRBV6-2 or TRBV6-3, the J call TRBJ2-7, with 8 bases fitting TRBD1. Trimming at V came to 2 bases and at J to 2 bases, leaving 8 bases not matched to a gene. The length of the CDR3 is 16 residues. Germline V lookup: CDR1 MNHEY, CDR2 SVGEGT. The CDR3 DNA follows: TGTGCCAGCAGTTACCTGGGACAGGATTCCGCCTACGAGCAGTACTTC. Its translation: CASSYLGQDSAYEQYF.

This clonotype was seen only once. This chain links TRBV12-3 or TRBV12-4 with TRBJ2-7; unclear D gene. V shed 3 bases and J shed 5 bases, with 8 bases lying between them. The CDR3 contains 12 residues. CDR3 nucleotides: TGTGCCAGCAGTTTCCAGGCCCACGAGCAGTACTTC. Protein product: CASSFQAHEQYF.

The chain has TRBV29-1 and TRBJ2-7; 7 bases map to TRBD2. This CDR3 region has 13 residues. With 3 bases clipped from V and 5 bases from J, the junction kept 7 bases outside the gene matches. Looked up from germline, CDR1 is SQVTM and CDR2 is ANQGSEA. The CDR3, as DNA: TGCAGCGTTGAGGGGGGGTACAGCGACGAGCAGTACTTC. Protein: CSVEGGYSDEQYF.

This clonotype was picked up one time. V is TRBV20-1 and J is TRBJ2-7; 9 bases match TRBD2. The CDR3 covers 16 residues. The V and J ends lost 0 bases and 4 bases, in that order; junction bases with no gene match: 10. Germline CDR1 DFQATT, CDR2 SNEGSKA (reference sequence). CDR3 in DNA: TGCAGTGCTAGAGATCTGGTAGCGGGAGTTCAATACGAGCAGTACTTC. Amino acid sequence: CSARDLVAGVQYEQYF.

As to this clonotype: The junction shows a germline mismatch at one end, possibly a read error. The CDR3: CASSPAWAGSHEQYF. CDR3 DNA sequence: TGTGCCAGCAGCCCAGCGTGGGCGGGCTCCCACGAGCAGTACTTC. This rearrangement joins TRBV5-6 to TRBJ2-7, with D maybe TRBD2 (5 bases). Germline CDR1 SGHDT, CDR2 YYEEEE. The CDR3 contains 15 residues.

This chain links TRBV3-1 with TRBJ2-1; 9 nucleotides align to TRBD2. Germline CDR1 is LGHDT and CDR2 is YNNKEL (reference sequence). The CDR3 is 15 amino acids. J was trimmed by 7 bases and V by 2 bases; bases with no gene match: 6. The CDR3 region is CASSQSLGLANEQFF. The DNA for the CDR3 is TGTGCCAGCAGCCAATCCTTAGGACTAGCGAATGAGCAGTTCTTC.

The rearrangement uses TRBV30 and TRBJ2-7, with TRBD2 identical over 7 bases. CDR1 and CDR2 (germline): GTSNPN, SVGIG (reference sequence). The CDR3 spans 13 residues. The V segment lost 2 bases and the J segment 3 bases; nucleotides outside the gene matches: 4. The CDR3 loop is CAWSRAGNYEQYF. For the CDR3, the DNA is TGTGCCTGGAGTAGAGCGGGGAACTACGAGCAGTACTTC.

The sample holds one count of this clonotype. The chain couples TRBV3-1 to TRBJ1-5; no reliable D call. V lost 0 bases and J 0 bases, leaving 12 bases between the germline ends. The germline CDR1 and CDR2 sequences are LGHDT and YNNKEL (reference sequence). The CDR3 runs 17 residues. CDR3 in DNA: TGTGCCAGCAGCCAAGAAATTTTGGTTTCTAGCAATCAGCCCCAGCATTTT. Encoded protein: CASSQEILVSSNQPQHF.

For this clonotype: Germline and junction disagree at one end, which may indicate a read error. CDR3 loop: CASSHLPQGSYAF. The CDR3 nucleotides are TGTGCCAGCAGTCACCTCCCACAGGGAAGCTACGCCTTC. The chain is built from TRBV6-5 and TRBJ1-2; a possible D gene is TRBD1 (6 bases). CDR3 length: 13 residues. Germline V gene lookup returns CDR1 MNHEY and CDR2 SVGAGI.

V is TRBV15 and J is TRBJ2-7, with a possible D match to TRBD2 (6 bases). CDR3 length: 15 amino acids. V lost 3 bases, J lost 6 bases, and 18 bases lay in between. Germline-derived CDR1 and CDR2 are LNHNV and YYDKDF (reference sequence). CDR3 in DNA: TGTGCCACCAGCAGCTATCATGGGGGAGGTGCCGAGCAGTACTTC. Its translation is CATSSYHGGGAEQYF.

V is TRBV19 and J is TRBJ2-7; TRBD1 matches at 10 bases. The CDR3 runs to 15 residues. In germline, CDR1 is LNHDA, CDR2 SQIVND (reference sequence). The J segment lost 3 bases and the V segment lost 5 bases, leaving 7 bases of the junction unmatched. The CDR3 region has the DNA TGTGCCAGTAGTTCCGGGACAGGGGATTTCTACGAGCAGTACTTC. Amino acids: CASSSGTGDFYEQYF.

The chain uses TRBV28 and TRBJ1-5, with TRBD1 matching 7 bases. Germline trimming cut 7 bases from V and 2 bases from J; bases unmatched to any gene: 14. CDR1 MDHEN and CDR2 SYDVKM come from the germline V gene. The CDR3 is made up of 17 amino acids. This CDR3 is CASTFKGAFWGNQPQHF. CDR3 nucleotides: TGTGCCAGCACTTTTAAGGGGGCCTTCTGGGGCAATCAGCCCCAGCATTTT.

The chain couples TRBV29-1 to TRBJ2-2, with 8 bases matching TRBD2. The CDR3 is made up of 17 amino acids. In germline, CDR1 is SQVTM, CDR2 ANQGSEA. V was clipped by 5 bases and J by 0 bases; unmatched bases: 11. The CDR3 loop reads CSVISVGLESNTGELFF. The CDR3 bases are TGCAGCGTTATATCAGTGGGACTAGAGTCGAACACCGGGGAGCTGTTTTTT.

The CDR3 DNA is TGTGCCAGCAGCGTAGAGGTCGGGATTTACAATGAGCAGTTCTTC. Its translation: CASSVEVGIYNEQFF. The chain is built from TRBV9 and TRBJ2-1; D is perhaps TRBD2 (5 bases). Trimming removed 0 bases from V and 4 bases from J, with 11 bases in between. The V gene's germline CDR1 is SGDLS and CDR2 YYNGEE. CDR3 size: 15 residues.

This clonotype was seen once. This chain uses TRBV27 with TRBJ2-1; D possibly corresponds to TRBD1 (6 bases). CDR3 size: 13 residues. Germline lookup yields CDR1 MNHEY and CDR2 SMNVEV (reference sequence). Trimming stripped 2 bases from V and 7 bases from J, with 9 bases between. The CDR3 region is CASSLQGSNEQFF. The CDR3 DNA is TGTGCCAGCAGTTTACAGGGGTCTAATGAGCAGTTCTTC.